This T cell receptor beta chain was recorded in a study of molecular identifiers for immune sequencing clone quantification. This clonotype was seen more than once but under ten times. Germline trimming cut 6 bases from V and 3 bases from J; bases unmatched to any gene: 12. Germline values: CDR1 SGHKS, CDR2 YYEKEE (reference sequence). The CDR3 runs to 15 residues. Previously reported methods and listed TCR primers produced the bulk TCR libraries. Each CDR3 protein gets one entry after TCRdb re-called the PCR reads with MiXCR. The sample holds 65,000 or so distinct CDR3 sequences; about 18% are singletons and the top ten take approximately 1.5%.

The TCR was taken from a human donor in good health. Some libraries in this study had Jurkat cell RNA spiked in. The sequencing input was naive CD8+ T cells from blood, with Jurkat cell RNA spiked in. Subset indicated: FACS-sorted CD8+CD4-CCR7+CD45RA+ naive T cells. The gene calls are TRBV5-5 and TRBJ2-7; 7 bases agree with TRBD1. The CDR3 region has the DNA TGTGCCAGCACCTCCAGTCCGGGACAGTTCTACGAGCAGTACTTC. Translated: CASTSSPGQFYEQYF.